This T cell receptor (beta chain) was documented in a study of beta chain features in type 1 diabetes. A few counts support this clone. V lost 5 bases to trimming and J lost 7 bases, with 12 bases between them. This CDR3 contains 13 residues. Germline V gives CDR1 SGHTA, CDR2 FQGNSA. Expressed TCRB transcripts were sequenced, since all the RNA that had been isolated was reverse transcribed. The data were produced by immunoSEQ multiplex PCR, yet TCRdb's version contains in-frame clones alone and is incomplete. The data contain roughly 500,000 clones, 30% of them seen just once; the ten biggest clones take up 0.065%.

V gene TRBV7-2 combines with J gene TRBJ2-1; D is undetermined. The sample comprised naive CD4+ T cells from blood. This clonotype was sampled from a man aged 18 to 30 in good health. CDR3 in amino acids: CASSPPAVNEQFF. The CDR3 region has the DNA TGTGCCAGCAGCCCCCCTGCGGTGAATGAGCAGTTCTTC.